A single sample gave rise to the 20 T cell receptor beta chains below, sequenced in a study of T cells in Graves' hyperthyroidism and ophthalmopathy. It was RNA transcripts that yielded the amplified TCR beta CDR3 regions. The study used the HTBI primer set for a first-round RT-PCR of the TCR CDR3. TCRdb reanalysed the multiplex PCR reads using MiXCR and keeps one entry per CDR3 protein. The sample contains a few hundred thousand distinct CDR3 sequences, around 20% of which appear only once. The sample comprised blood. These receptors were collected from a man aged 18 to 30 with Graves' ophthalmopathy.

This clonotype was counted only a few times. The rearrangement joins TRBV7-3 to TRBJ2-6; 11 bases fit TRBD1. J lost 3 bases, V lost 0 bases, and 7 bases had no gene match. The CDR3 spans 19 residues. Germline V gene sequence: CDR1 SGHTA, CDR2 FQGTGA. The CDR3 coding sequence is TGTGCCAGCAGCTTAACCCCGGGACAGGGGGTAGGTGGGGCCAACGTCCTGACTTTC. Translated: CASSLTPGQGVGGANVLTF.

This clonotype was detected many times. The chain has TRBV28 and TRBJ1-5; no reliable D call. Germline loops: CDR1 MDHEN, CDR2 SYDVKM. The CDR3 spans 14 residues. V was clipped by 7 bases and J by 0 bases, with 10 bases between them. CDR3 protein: CASTWWGSNQPQHF. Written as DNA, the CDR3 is TGTGCCAGCACGTGGTGGGGTAGCAATCAGCCCCAGCATTTT. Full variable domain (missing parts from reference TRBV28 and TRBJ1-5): DVKVTQSSRYLVKRTGEKVFLECVQDMDHENMFWYRQDPGLGLRLIYFSYDVKMKEKGDIPEGYSVSREKKERFSLILESASTNQTSMYLCASTWWGSNQPQHFGDGTRLSIL.

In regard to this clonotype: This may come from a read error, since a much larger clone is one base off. The CDR3 nucleotides read TGCAGTGCTAGAGATGTGGTCACCGTCCAAGGGACCCAGTACTTC. This codes for CSARDVVTVQGTQYF. The genes are TRBV20-1 and TRBJ2-5; D remains ambiguous. This CDR3 has 15 residues. Germline CDR1 and CDR2: DFQATT and SNEGSKA (reference sequence).

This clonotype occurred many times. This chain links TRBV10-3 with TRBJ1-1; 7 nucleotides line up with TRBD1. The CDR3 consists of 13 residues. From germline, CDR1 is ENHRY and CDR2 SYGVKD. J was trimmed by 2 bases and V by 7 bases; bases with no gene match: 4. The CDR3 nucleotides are TGTGCCATCACCGGGACAGTTAACACTGAAGCTTTCTTT. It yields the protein CAITGTVNTEAFF.

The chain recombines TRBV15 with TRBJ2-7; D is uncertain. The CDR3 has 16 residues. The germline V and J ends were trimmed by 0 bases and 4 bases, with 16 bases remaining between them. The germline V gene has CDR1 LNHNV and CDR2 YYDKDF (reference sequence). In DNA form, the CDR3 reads TGTGCCACCAGCAGAGATCAGGAACGGTCCCTTTACGAGCAGTACTTC. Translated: CATSRDQERSLYEQYF.

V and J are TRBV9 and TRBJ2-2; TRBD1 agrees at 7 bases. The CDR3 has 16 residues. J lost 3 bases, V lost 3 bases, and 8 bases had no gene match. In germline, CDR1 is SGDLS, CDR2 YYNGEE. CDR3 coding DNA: TGTGCCAGCAGCGCAGACAGGGAAAGGGACACCGGGGAGCTGTTTTTT. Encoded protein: CASSADRERDTGELFF.

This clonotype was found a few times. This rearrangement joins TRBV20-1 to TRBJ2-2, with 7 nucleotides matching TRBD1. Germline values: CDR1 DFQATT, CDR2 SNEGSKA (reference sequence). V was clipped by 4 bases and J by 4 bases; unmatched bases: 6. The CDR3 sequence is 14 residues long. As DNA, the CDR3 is TGCAGTGCTAACAGGGGCGACGGCACCGGGGAGCTGTTTTTT. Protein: CSANRGDGTGELFF.

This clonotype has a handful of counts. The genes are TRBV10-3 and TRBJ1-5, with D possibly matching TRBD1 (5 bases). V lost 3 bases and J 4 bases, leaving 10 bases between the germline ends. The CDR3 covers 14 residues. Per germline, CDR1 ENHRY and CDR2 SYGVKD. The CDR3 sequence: CAISDEWTNQPQHF. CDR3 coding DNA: TGTGCCATCAGTGACGAGTGGACAAATCAGCCCCAGCATTTT.

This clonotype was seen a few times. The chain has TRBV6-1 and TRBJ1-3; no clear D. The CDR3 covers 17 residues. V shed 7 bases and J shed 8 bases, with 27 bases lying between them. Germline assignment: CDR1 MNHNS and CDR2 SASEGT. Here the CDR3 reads CASISQGLTRLLDTIYF. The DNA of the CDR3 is TGTGCCAGCATCTCCCAAGGGCTTACTAGGCTATTGGACACCATATATTTT.

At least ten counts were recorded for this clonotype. CDR3 sequence reads: CASSEAGETQYF. The CDR3 bases are TGTGCCAGCAGTGAAGCAGGGGAGACCCAGTACTTC. V is TRBV6-1 and J is TRBJ2-5; D gene uncertain. Germline-derived CDR1 and CDR2 are MNHNS and SASEGT. Trimming pared 0 bases from V and 5 bases from J, leaving 4 bases between. The CDR3 extends over 12 amino acids.

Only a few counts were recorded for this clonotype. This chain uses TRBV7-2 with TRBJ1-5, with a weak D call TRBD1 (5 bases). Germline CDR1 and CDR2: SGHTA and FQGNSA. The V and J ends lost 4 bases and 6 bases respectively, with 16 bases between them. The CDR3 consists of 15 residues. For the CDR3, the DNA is TGTGCCAGCAGCTCCTCCGGGGACGCGGCTCAGCCCCAGCATTTT. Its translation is CASSSSGDAAQPQHF.

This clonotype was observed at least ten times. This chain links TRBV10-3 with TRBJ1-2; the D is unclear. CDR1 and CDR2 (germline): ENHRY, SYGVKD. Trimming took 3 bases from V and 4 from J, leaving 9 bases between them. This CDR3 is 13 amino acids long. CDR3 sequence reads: CAISDRALYGYTF. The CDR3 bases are TGTGCCATCAGTGACAGAGCCCTCTATGGCTACACCTTC.

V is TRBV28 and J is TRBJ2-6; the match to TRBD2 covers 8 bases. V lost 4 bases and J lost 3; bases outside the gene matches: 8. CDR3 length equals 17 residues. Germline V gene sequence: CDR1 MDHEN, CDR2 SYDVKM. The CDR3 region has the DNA TGTGCCAGCAGTTCGGGGACTAGTTCAGGTGGGGCCAACGTCCTGACTTTC. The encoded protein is CASSSGTSSGGANVLTF.

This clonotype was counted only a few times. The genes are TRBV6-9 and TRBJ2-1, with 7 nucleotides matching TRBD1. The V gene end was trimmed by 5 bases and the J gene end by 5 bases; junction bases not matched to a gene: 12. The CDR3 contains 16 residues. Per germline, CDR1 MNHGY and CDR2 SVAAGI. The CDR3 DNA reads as TGTGCCAGCAGTAACCTTGACAGGGCCATCAACAATGAGCAGTTCTTC. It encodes CASSNLDRAINNEQFF.

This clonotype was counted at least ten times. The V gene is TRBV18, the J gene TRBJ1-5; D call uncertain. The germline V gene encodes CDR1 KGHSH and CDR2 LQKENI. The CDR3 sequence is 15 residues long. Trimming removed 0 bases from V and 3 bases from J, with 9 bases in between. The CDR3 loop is CASSPPSRVNQPQHF. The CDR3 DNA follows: TGTGCCAGCTCACCACCCTCCCGGGTCAATCAGCCCCAGCATTTT.

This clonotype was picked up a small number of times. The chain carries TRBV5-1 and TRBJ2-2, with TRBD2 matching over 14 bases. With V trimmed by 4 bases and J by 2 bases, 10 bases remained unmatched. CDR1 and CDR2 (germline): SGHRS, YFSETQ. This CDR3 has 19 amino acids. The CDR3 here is CASSPGLAGGKINTGELFF. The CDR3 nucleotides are TGCGCCAGCAGCCCCGGACTAGCGGGGGGCAAAATAAACACCGGGGAGCTGTTTTTT.

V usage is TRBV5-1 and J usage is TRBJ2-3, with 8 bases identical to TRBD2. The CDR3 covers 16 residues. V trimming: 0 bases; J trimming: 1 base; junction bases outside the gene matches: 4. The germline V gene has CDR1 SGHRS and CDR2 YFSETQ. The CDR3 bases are TGCGCCAGCAGCTTGGGCGGGGGGTCCGGCACAGATACGCAGTATTTT. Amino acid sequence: CASSLGGGSGTDTQYF.

In DNA form, the CDR3 reads TGTGCCAGCAGCTTGGGGACATTCGGGTACGAGCAGTACTTC. Its protein is CASSLGTFGYEQYF. This chain links TRBV7-3 with TRBJ2-7, with TRBD1 as a possible D gene (6 bases). This CDR3 comprises 14 residues. CDR1 and CDR2 from the germline V gene are SGHTA and FQGTGA. V was cut by 3 bases and J by 4 bases, with 13 bases left in between.

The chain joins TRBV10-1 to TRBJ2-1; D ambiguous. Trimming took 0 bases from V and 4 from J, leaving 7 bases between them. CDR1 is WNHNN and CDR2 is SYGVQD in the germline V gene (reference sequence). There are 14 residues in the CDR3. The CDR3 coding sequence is TGCGCCAGCAGTGAGTCCCGCGGTTACAATGAGCAGTTCTTC. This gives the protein CASSESRGYNEQFF.

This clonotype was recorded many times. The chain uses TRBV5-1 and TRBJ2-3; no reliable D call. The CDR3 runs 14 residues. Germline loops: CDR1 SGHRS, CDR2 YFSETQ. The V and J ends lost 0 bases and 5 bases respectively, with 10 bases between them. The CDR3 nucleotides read TGCGCCAGCAGCTTGGCGGTAGGCGGAGATACGCAGTATTTT. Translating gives CASSLAVGGDTQYF.